This record looks at one T cell receptor beta chain sequence and its context. The V gene's germline CDR1 is SGHTA and CDR2 FQGNSA. Between the trimmed V and J ends, which lost 4 bases and 1 base, there was a span of 10 bases. The CDR3 sequence is 14 residues long. Original processing methods: Quantification of nucleated cells was approximated via reference gene primer amplification. Generated by immunoSEQ multiplex PCR, the TCRdb table keeps only in-frame clones and is missing some. That table supplies the V and J calls and clone size; D and trimming were determined from the DNA. Seen here are about 89,000 clones, 65% to 85% observed once, and the top ten hold over 8.5%. This sample is part of a study of blood T cell repertoires in COVID-19. Across the study: Acute and convalescent COVID-19 samples came from the United States, Italy and Spain.

The sequencing input was peripheral blood. The rearrangement uses TRBV7-2 and TRBJ1-2; D gene uncertain. The receptor comes from a woman of 80 years or more with acute or convalescent COVID-19. The CDR3 protein is CASSSQADNYGYTF. The CDR3 region has the DNA TGTGCCAGCAGCTCGCAAGCGGATAACTATGGCTACACCTTC.